Listed here are 28 T cell receptor beta chains from one sample, sequenced in a study of shared clonotypes between healthy human individuals (dated by TCRdb to the early 2020s). CD8 naive samples consisted of CD45RO-negative cells that were positively selected for CCR7, yielding a CD45RA+CCR7+ population without TemRA cells. To prepare the library, the immunoSEQ multiplex PCR assay was applied. TCRdb provides this immuneACCESS table in a form limited to in-frame rearrangements. Some clones are lacking; in checked studies, under half of them reflect an unresolved V gene, and why the rest are absent is not known. The sample profile shows approximately 840,000 clones; just over 95% of them were found once. Clones ranked in the top ten supply less than 0.25% of the sample. Sequencing used naive CD8+ T cells sorted from blood. In light of the paper, this sample's cell subset or site label describes: CD45RA+CCR7+. The receptor source for this set is a man in his thirties or forties in good health.

This rearrangement joins TRBV14 to TRBJ1-1; D uncertain. Germline CDR1 SGHDN, CDR2 FVKESK. Trimming removed 4 bases from V and 3 bases from J, with 12 bases in between. The CDR3 is 14 residues long. In DNA, the CDR3 is TGTGCCAGCAGCCCTTTGGACCGACACACTGAAGCTTTCTTT. Residues: CASSPLDRHTEAFF.

The chain carries TRBV6-5 and TRBJ1-1; D unresolved. The germline V gene encodes CDR1 MNHEY and CDR2 SVGAGI. V dropped 0 bases and J dropped 0 bases, with 11 bases sitting between them. The CDR3 has 16 residues. The CDR3 sequence: CASSYSAGSLNTEAFF. DNA of the CDR3: TGTGCCAGCAGTTACTCCGCAGGTTCTTTGAACACTGAAGCTTTCTTT.

The chain links TRBV27 to TRBJ1-1; D is perhaps TRBD1 (5 bases). This CDR3 has 16 amino acids. Per the germline V gene, CDR1 is MNHEY and CDR2 is SMNVEV (reference sequence). Trimming removed 5 bases from V and 2 bases from J, with 18 bases in between. CDR3 in amino acids: CASSLGTGRLNTEAFF. CDR3 sequence (DNA): TGTGCCAGCAGTCTAGGCACAGGACGATTAAACACTGAAGCTTTCTTT.

This sequence joins TRBV11-2 and TRBJ2-5; a possible D gene is TRBD2 (6 bases). Trimming took off 0 bases at V and 3 bases at J, with 8 bases between the two ends. Germline CDR1 and CDR2: SGHAT and FQNNGV. The CDR3 loop spans 14 amino acids. Here the CDR3 DNA reads TGTGCCAGCAGCTTAGACGCGGGAAAAGAGACCCAGTACTTC. Its protein is CASSLDAGKETQYF.

The rearrangement links TRBV7-2 to TRBJ2-5; tentatively, D is TRBD2 (5 bases). Germline loops: CDR1 SGHTA, CDR2 FQGNSA. V gave up 4 bases and J gave up 4 bases, with 13 bases separating them. CDR3 length: 14 residues. DNA of the CDR3: TGTGCCAGCAGCTCCGCCGGGGTATCAGAGACCCAGTACTTC. This sequence encodes CASSSAGVSETQYF.

The chain recombines TRBV9 with TRBJ2-2, with D hard to call. CDR3 length: 12 amino acids. Germline assignment: CDR1 SGDLS and CDR2 YYNGEE. Trimming took 0 bases from V and 9 from J, leaving 6 bases between them. The CDR3 nucleotides read TGTGCCAGCAGCGTAGATGGCCGGGAGCTGTTTTTT. It yields the protein CASSVDGRELFF.

The chain carries TRBV6-1 and TRBJ2-7; a weak D match, TRBD2 (6 bases). CDR1 MNHNS and CDR2 SASEGT come from the germline V gene. The CDR3 has 14 amino acids. The V end was cut by 7 bases, the J end by 3 bases, with 16 bases between. CDR3 loop: CASTFGSGNYEQYF. The CDR3, as DNA: TGTGCCAGCACGTTTGGTAGCGGTAACTACGAGCAGTACTTC.

The CDR3 bases are TGCGCCAGCAGCCCGGACAACTATGGCTACACCTTC. Translated, it gives CASSPDNYGYTF. The chain recombines TRBV4-1 with TRBJ1-2, with D hard to call. Between the trimmed V and J ends, which lost 4 bases and 2 bases, there was a span of 5 bases. This CDR3 is built from 12 residues. Germline loops: CDR1 MGHRA, CDR2 YSYEKL.

This clone appeared a single time. The genes are TRBV27 and TRBJ2-4; the D call may be TRBD1 or TRBD2 (6 bases each). Germline loops: CDR1 MNHEY, CDR2 SMNVEV (reference sequence). The CDR3 has 14 residues. Trimming cost V 9 bases and J 6 bases, with 18 bases left between them. The CDR3 region is CASWVSGAGNIQYF. Written as DNA, the CDR3 is TGTGCCAGTTGGGTTTCGGGGGCCGGAAACATTCAGTACTTC.

The rearrangement links TRBV11-2 to TRBJ2-2; 7 nucleotides agree with TRBD2. The CDR3 spans 17 residues. Germline CDR1 and CDR2: SGHAT and FQNNGV. V shed 2 bases, J shed 0 bases, and the junction held 6 bases outside the gene matches. CDR3 sequence: CASSLISAGANTGELFF. In DNA form, the CDR3 reads TGTGCCAGCAGCTTAATATCCGCGGGAGCGAACACCGGGGAGCTGTTTTTT.

The chain recombines TRBV11-3 with TRBJ2-1; D is possibly TRBD2 (5 bases). Germline CDR1 reads SGHNT; CDR2 reads YENEEA. V lost 1 base and J 5 bases, leaving 12 bases between the germline ends. The CDR3 contains 15 residues. The CDR3 DNA reads TGTGCCAGCAGCTTAGGGCTAGCCGGACACAATGAGCAGTTCTTC. It encodes CASSLGLAGHNEQFF.

The table lists this clone with a count of one. The chain recombines TRBV9 with TRBJ2-5; a possible D gene is TRBD2 (5 bases). V was clipped by 1 base and J by 0 bases, with 10 bases between them. The CDR3 totals 15 residues. The germline V gene has CDR1 SGDLS and CDR2 YYNGEE. Here the CDR3 reads CASSVRLGNQETQYF. In nucleotides, the CDR3 is TGTGCCAGCAGCGTAAGGCTCGGGAACCAAGAGACCCAGTACTTC.

The genes are TRBV27 and TRBJ1-5; TRBD1 matches 7 bases. The CDR3 spans 16 residues. J was trimmed by 6 bases and V by 5 bases; bases with no gene match: 13. In germline, CDR1 is MNHEY, CDR2 SMNVEV (reference sequence). DNA for the CDR3: TGTGCCAGCAGTACCATTGGACAGGCCTCCGGTCAGCCCCAGCATTTT. It codes for CASSTIGQASGQPQHF.

This chain joins TRBV9 and TRBJ1-2; 9 positions match TRBD1. CDR1 and CDR2 from the germline V gene are SGDLS and YYNGEE. V lost 0 bases and J lost 0; bases outside the gene matches: 9. The CDR3 loop spans 18 amino acids. The CDR3 DNA reads TGTGCCAGCAGCGTAGAGAAGGACAGGGGCCTGGCTAACTATGGCTACACCTTC. It encodes CASSVEKDRGLANYGYTF.

The V and J genes are TRBV7-2 and TRBJ2-1, with a possible D match to TRBD1 (5 bases). Germline V lookup: CDR1 SGHTA, CDR2 FQGNSA. The CDR3 extends over 15 amino acids. Trimming removed 1 base at V and 6 bases at J, with 13 bases between. CDR3 bases: TGTGCCAGCAGCTTAGAGGCAGGGTTGTCCAATGAGCAGTTCTTC. It translates to CASSLEAGLSNEQFF.

The genes are TRBV7-9 and TRBJ2-5; D perhaps matches TRBD1 (5 bases). V was shortened by 1 base and J by 2 bases, with 11 bases between the two germline ends. The CDR3 is made up of 15 amino acids. Per germline, CDR1 SEHNR and CDR2 FQNEAQ (reference sequence). The CDR3 loop reads CASSLGVGLQETQYF. The CDR3 region has the DNA TGTGCCAGCAGCTTAGGGGTGGGGCTGCAAGAGACCCAGTACTTC. Together with reference TRBV7-9 and TRBJ2-5, the CDR3 gives the full variable domain: DTGVSQNPRHKITKRGQNVTFRCDPISEHNRLYWYRQTLGQGPEFLTYFQNEAQLEKSRLLSDRFSAERPKGSFSTLEIQRTEQGDSAMYLCASSLGVGLQETQYFGPGTRLLVL.

CDR3 residues: CASSEGRTSGSYEQYF. CDR3 nucleotide sequence: TGCGCCAGCAGTGAGGGAAGGACTAGCGGGTCCTACGAGCAGTACTTC. The V and J genes are TRBV10-1 and TRBJ2-7, with TRBD2 matching 11 bases. The CDR3 length is 16 residues. The junction had 4 bases not matched to a gene; V was cut back by 2 bases and J by 1 base. The germline gives CDR1 WNHNN, CDR2 SYGVQD (reference sequence).

This clone has a count of ten or more. The chain is built from TRBV4-3 and TRBJ1-5, with 7 bases aligning to TRBD1. CDR1 is LGHNA and CDR2 is YSLEER in the germline V gene. The length of the CDR3 is 15 residues. V lost 1 base, J lost 4 bases, and 4 bases stayed unmatched. CDR3 protein: CASSQAAGGNQPQHF. CDR3 bases: TGCGCCAGCAGCCAAGCGGCAGGGGGAAATCAGCCCCAGCATTTT.

This chain uses TRBV4-1 with TRBJ1-5; D gene unclear. With 0 bases removed from V and 4 bases from J, the gap between germline ends came to 13 bases. Germline V gives CDR1 MGHRA, CDR2 YSYEKL. The CDR3 runs 16 residues. The CDR3 protein is CASSQEMSSSNQPQHF. In DNA, the CDR3 is TGCGCCAGCAGCCAAGAAATGTCGAGCAGTAATCAGCCCCAGCATTTT.

The V gene is TRBV27, the J gene TRBJ2-2; D is possibly TRBD1 (5 bases). Germline V lookup: CDR1 MNHEY, CDR2 SMNVEV (reference sequence). The V end was cut by 7 bases, the J end by 4 bases, with 19 bases between. This CDR3 spans 16 amino acids. The CDR3 bases are TGTGCCAGCAATAAGGCTCCGCAGGGCGGCACCGGGGAGCTGTTTTTT. As protein: CASNKAPQGGTGELFF.

This rearrangement joins TRBV19 to TRBJ1-2; a weak D match, TRBD1 (5 bases). This CDR3 is 16 amino acids long. CDR1 is LNHDA, CDR2 SQIVND, per germline (reference sequence). V lost 0 bases and J lost 7, with 18 bases in between. The chain's CDR3 is CASSIDILTVGPGYTF. Written as DNA, the CDR3 is TGTGCCAGTAGTATAGATATCTTGACGGTGGGGCCTGGCTACACCTTC.

CDR3 residues: CASSIVTSTNEKLFF. In DNA form, the CDR3 reads TGTGCCAGTAGTATAGTGACATCAACTAATGAAAAACTGTTTTTT. The chain uses TRBV19 and TRBJ1-4; no clear D. V gave up 1 base and J gave up 0 bases, with 6 bases separating them. This CDR3 region has 15 residues. Germline CDR1 reads LNHDA; CDR2 reads SQIVND (reference sequence).

This chain links TRBV30 with TRBJ1-1; D is unclear. V was trimmed by 1 base and J by 3 bases, leaving 12 bases between them. CDR3 size: 14 residues. In germline, CDR1 is GTSNPN, CDR2 SVGIG (reference sequence). The CDR3 is CAWSGGRGYTEAFF. In DNA form, the CDR3 reads TGTGCCTGGAGTGGAGGGAGAGGGTACACTGAAGCTTTCTTT. Filled out from reference TRBV30 and TRBJ1-1, the complete variable domain reads SQTIHQWPATLVQPVGSPLSLECTVEGTSNPNLYWYRQAAGRGLQLLFYSVGIGQISSEVPQNLSASRPQDRQFILSSKKLLLSDSGFYLCAWSGGRGYTEAFFGQGTRLTVV.

The rearrangement links TRBV29-1 to TRBJ2-1; 7 bases are shared with TRBD2. The germline CDR1 and CDR2 sequences are SQVTM and ANQGSEA. This CDR3 spans 16 amino acids. V was pared by 1 base and J by 3 bases, with 9 bases of the junction left unmatched. CDR3 nucleotide sequence: TGCAGCGTTGAAGGTCTAGCGGCCCACCTCTACAATGAGCAGTTCTTC. Amino acids: CSVEGLAAHLYNEQFF.

About this clone itself: Other DNA sequences in this sample translate to the same CDR3. CDR3 nucleotides: TGTGCCAGCAGCCTCCTCGGGGAGCAGTACTTC. It specifies CASSLLGEQYF. The chain links TRBV11-2 to TRBJ2-7; unclear D gene. The germline V gene has CDR1 SGHAT and CDR2 FQNNGV. The CDR3 is 11 amino acids. Deletions cut 5 bases from V and 7 bases from J, with 9 bases between.

The V and J genes are TRBV7-9 and TRBJ2-1, with D possibly TRBD2 on 5 matching bases. Germline V lookup: CDR1 SEHNR, CDR2 FQNEAQ (reference sequence). This CDR3 contains 17 residues. Between the trimmed V and J ends, which lost 5 bases and 4 bases, there was a span of 21 bases. The DNA of the CDR3 is TGTGCCAGCAGCCCTTGGATGGCTAGCCCGGCGTACAATGAGCAGTTCTTC. It yields the protein CASSPWMASPAYNEQFF.

The chain combines TRBV7-9 with TRBJ2-4, with 8 bases aligning to TRBD1. CDR3 length equals 16 residues. CDR1 SEHNR and CDR2 FQNEAQ come from the germline V gene (reference sequence). Trimming cost V 6 bases and J 2 bases; bases outside gene matches: 9. CDR3 bases: TGTGCCAGCAGACCCCCAGGGGGCGCGACCAAAAACATTCAGTACTTC. Protein sequence: CASRPPGGATKNIQYF.

The rearrangement links TRBV4-1 to TRBJ2-7, with D perhaps assigned TRBD1 or TRBD2 (5 bases each). CDR3 length: 12 residues. V dropped 4 bases and J dropped 6 bases, with 10 bases sitting between them. Germline-derived CDR1 and CDR2 are MGHRA and YSYEKL. CDR3 loop: CASSRGDAEQYF. The CDR3 DNA is TGCGCCAGCAGCCGAGGGGACGCCGAGCAGTACTTC.